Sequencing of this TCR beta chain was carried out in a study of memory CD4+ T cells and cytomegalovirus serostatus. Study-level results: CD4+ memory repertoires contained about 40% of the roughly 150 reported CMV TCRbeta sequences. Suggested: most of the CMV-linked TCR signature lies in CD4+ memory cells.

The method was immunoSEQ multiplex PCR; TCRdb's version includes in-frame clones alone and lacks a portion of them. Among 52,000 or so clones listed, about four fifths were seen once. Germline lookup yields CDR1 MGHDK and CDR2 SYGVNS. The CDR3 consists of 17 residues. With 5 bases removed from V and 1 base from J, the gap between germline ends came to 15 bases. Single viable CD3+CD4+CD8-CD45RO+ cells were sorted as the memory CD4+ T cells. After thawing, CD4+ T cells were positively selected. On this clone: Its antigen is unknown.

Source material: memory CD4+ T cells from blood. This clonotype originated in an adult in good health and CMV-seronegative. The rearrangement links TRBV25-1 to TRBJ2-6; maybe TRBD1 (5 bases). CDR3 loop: CASSPQGRASGANVLTF. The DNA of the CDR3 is TGTGCCAGCAGTCCTCAGGGAAGGGCGTCTGGGGCCAACGTCCTGACTTTC.